The T cell receptor (beta chain) described here comes from a study of T-cell memory formation after mild COVID-19. This clonotype showed up many times. Trimming removed 2 bases from V and 6 bases from J, with 17 bases in between. CDR1 and CDR2 from the germline V gene are SGHVS and FQNEAQ. The CDR3 consists of 17 residues. TCRdb independently ran MiXCR on the 5' RACE reads; one entry per CDR3 protein. The sample lists about 14,000 distinct CDR3 sequences, about 21% occurring once. The chain has TRBV7-8 and TRBJ1-6; TRBD1 is a possible D gene (5 bases). The sequenced sample consisted of PBMCs or a T cell subset sorted from them (not recorded which). The sequence was collected from an adult woman who had mild COVID-19 (a few samples of this study predate the infection). Cell type and time point are not known. CDR3 nucleotide sequence: TGTGCCAGCAGCTTACATCTTCAGGGAGGATCTAATTCACCCCTCCACTTT. This translates into CASSLHLQGGSNSPLHF. Based on the CDR3 plus reference TRBV7-8 and TRBJ1-6, the full variable domain is GAGVSQSPRYKVAKRGQDVALRCDPISGHVSLFWYQQALGQGPEFLTYFQNEAQLDKSGLPSDRFFAERPEGSVSTLKIQRTQQEDSAVYLCASSLHLQGGSNSPLHFGNGTRLTVT.